The clone carrying this T cell receptor (beta chain) showed up just a few times. Its antigen remains unidentified. Of the isolated RNA, all was reverse transcribed, and so the sequenced material was expressed TCRB transcripts. Approximately 3.5 million reads was the average for naive, central memory and regulatory T cell samples. Data came from immunoSEQ multiplex PCR; TCRdb stores just in-frame clones and leaves some out. The repertoire holds 500,000 to 850,000 clones, with around 15% as singletons. The sample belongs to a study of beta chain features in type 1 diabetes. Study outcomes and limitations: It was possible that PCR favored shorter templates, equally so in patients and controls. Moderate yet significant TCRB CDR3 shortening was seen in Type 1 diabetes patients in all four CD4+ subsets.

CDR3 length equals 14 residues. V dropped 4 bases and J dropped 1 base, with 10 bases sitting between them. The germline V gene encodes CDR1 SGHRS and CDR2 YFSETQ. Material: naive CD4+ T cells from blood. This sequence was found in a man in his late teens or twenties with type 1 diabetes. This rearrangement joins TRBV5-1 to TRBJ2-3; a weak D match, TRBD2 (6 bases). The CDR3 DNA reads as TGCGCCAGCAGCCCCCCGGGGGGCACAGATACGCAGTATTTT. This gives the protein CASSPPGGTDTQYF.